This TCR beta chain comes out of a study of blood T cell repertoires in COVID-19. How the authors handled the data: Amplification of reference gene primers provided the estimated nucleated cell counts. The protocol was immunoSEQ multiplex PCR, while the TCRdb copy is restricted to in-frame clones and leaves out a portion. The V and J calls and clone size come from that table; D and trimming were worked out from the DNA. Of 60,000 to 65,000 clones detected, roughly three quarters appear once; the ten largest clones hold more than 13%. This clone was counted a few times. The same CDR3 can be traced to other DNA sequences in this sample. This clonotype was obtained from a man aged 55 to 69 with COVID-19, enrolled during active disease. The sequencing input was peripheral blood.

The CDR3 loop is CASSLLGANVLTF. CDR3 nucleotide sequence: TGTGCCAGCAGTTTACTCGGGGCCAACGTCCTGACTTTC. The chain carries TRBV12-3 or TRBV12-4 and TRBJ2-6, with D uncertain. V gave up 2 bases and J gave up 4 bases, with 3 bases separating them. This CDR3 contains 13 residues.